In its sample, the clone carrying this T cell receptor beta chain was seen once. Its antigen is not identified. This record comes from a study of T cell responses to AZD1222 COVID-19 vaccine. Using immunoSEQ multiplex PCR, the repertoire was profiled, and TCRdb retains in-frame clones only, with some absent. The data contain about 99,000 clones, roughly 92% of them singletons. Study-wide findings and caveats: Reports say nearly half of spike-specific TCRs go after unmutated variant regions. Repertoire collection took place solely once the T cell response had peaked. Increased Spike-specific TCR breadth and depth were observed after two AZD1222 doses.

Whether given at about 4 or about 12 weeks, second doses were pooled. The receptor was isolated from an adult who received the AZD1222 COVID-19 vaccine. Specimen: peripheral blood, collected 28 days after the second AZD1222 dose.

The DNA of the CDR3 is TGTGCCAGCAGTTCCGTAGGCGGGGGCGGATCACCCCTCCACTTT. It translates to CASSSVGGGGSPLHF. The chain recombines TRBV27 with TRBJ1-6; TRBD1 is a possible D gene (6 bases). Germline CDR1 and CDR2: MNHEY and SMNVEV (reference sequence). The CDR3 consists of 15 residues. The V end was cut by 4 bases, the J end by 10 bases, with 17 bases between.